Listed below are T cell receptor beta chains from one sample, sequenced in a study of blood T cells in healthy people across ages. TCRdb re-called the 5' RACE reads through MiXCR, storing one row per CDR3 protein. The sample has more than 600,000 distinct CDR3 sequences; roughly 25% are singletons. These records were also assigned to another study, of T cells of mothers and their children.

Sequencing input: blood. The receptors derive from a boy younger than 18 in good health. Both conserved end residues are part of each CDR3. Each record gives: CDR3 length, D gene, clone size, J gene, V gene, CDR3 DNA, CDR3 protein. D genes are given only for firm matches. Rows may omit the clone size; those that give it use once, few, many or a size class.

13	.	few	TRBJ2-7	TRBV7-8	TGTGCCAGCAGCCTGATCGGTCAGGGGGGCTGTCACTTC	CASSLIGQGGCHF
15	.	.	TRBJ2-1	TRBV3-1	TGTGCCAGCAGCCATAGCGGTAGCTCCTACAATGAGCAGTTCTTC	CASSHSGSSYNEQFF
14	TRBD1	.	TRBJ1-1	TRBV6-2/TRBV6-3	TGTGCCAGCAGGCCAGGGGGGAAGAACACTGAAGCTTTCTTT	CASRPGGKNTEAFF
15	.	.	TRBJ2-7	TRBV13	TGTGCCAGCAGCTTAGGGTTACGCGGTTTAGGCGAGCAGTACTTC	CASSLGLRGLGEQYF
15	.	.	TRBJ2-7	TRBV3-1	TGTGCCAGCAGCCAAGTAACCGGGAGTAGCGACGAGCAGTACTTC	CASSQVTGSSDEQYF
14	.	.	TRBJ2-3	TRBV20-1	TGCAGTGCTAGTGTACCCGGGGTCACAGATACGCAGTATTTT	CSASVPGVTDTQYF
13	.	.	TRBJ2-1	TRBV27	TGTGCCAGCAGTTTACAAGAATACAATGAGCAGTTCTTC	CASSLQEYNEQFF
13	.	few	TRBJ2-3	TRBV13	TGTGCCAGCAGCTGGGGGGAAGGAGATACGCAGTATTTT	CASSWGEGDTQYF
14	.	few	TRBJ2-7	TRBV28	TGTGCCAGCAGTTTTGCCACAGAAGCCTACGAGCAGTACTTC	CASSFATEAYEQYF
16	.	.	TRBJ2-6	TRBV5-1	TGCGCCAGCAGGTCTTTAGGGGACCCGCGGGCCAACGTCCTGACTTTC	CASRSLGDPRANVLTF
14	.	.	TRBJ2-5	TRBV20-1	TGCAGTGCTACATACAAGCCGTCAAGAATGGACCAGTACTTC	CSATYKPSRMDQYF
16	TRBD1	once	TRBJ2-1	TRBV7-9	TGTGCCAGCAGCGTACTGGGACAGGGAATTTACAATGAGCAGTTCTTC	CASSVLGQGIYNEQFF
11	.	few	TRBJ1-2	TRBV28	TGTGCCAGCAGGGACGACTCGGGCTACACCTTC	CASRDDSGYTF
15	.	few	TRBJ2-7	TRBV6-5	TGTGCCAGCAGTTACGGGCAGGGGGGAACCTACGAGCAGTACTTC	CASSYGQGGTYEQYF
20	TRBD2	few	TRBJ2-4	TRBV12-3/TRBV12-4	TGTGCCAGCATATTGGGGACGACTAGCGCTCACGGTGGAGCCAAAAACATTCAGTACTTC	CASILGTTSAHGGAKNIQYF
16	.	.	TRBJ2-2	TRBV6-2/TRBV6-3	TGTGGCAGCAGTCCCTGGCGAGGGCTGAACACCGGGGAGCTGTTTTTT	CGSSPWRGLNTGELFF
14	.	.	TRBJ1-2	TRBV9	TGTGCCAGCAGCCCCCGTATGGAGCTGCATGGCTACACCTTC	CASSPRMELHGYTF
13	.	.	TRBJ2-3	TRBV19	TGTGCCAGTAGTAAAGATGGACAGCAAACGCAGTATTTT	CASSKDGQQTQYF
15	.	few	TRBJ1-2	TRBV2	TGTGCCAGCAGTGAAGGCGGTGGGTCGGACTATGGCTACACCTTC	CASSEGGGSDYGYTF
16	TRBD1	few	TRBJ2-2	TRBV7-3	TGTGCCAGCAGCCCTGACAGGGGAGGTCGAATCGGGGAGCTGTTTTTT	CASSPDRGGRIGELFF
15	TRBD1	few	TRBJ1-2	TRBV28	TGTGCCAGCAGTTGGACTCGACAGGGGGCGAACGGCTACACCTTC	CASSWTRQGANGYTF
14	.	.	TRBJ2-3	TRBV7-3	TGTGCCAGCAGCTTAATCTTAGGGATGGATACGCAGTATTTT	CASSLILGMDTQYF
10	.	.	TRBJ2-1	TRBV12-3/TRBV12-4	TGTGCCAGCGGGAGGACTGAGCAGTTCTTC	CASGRTEQFF